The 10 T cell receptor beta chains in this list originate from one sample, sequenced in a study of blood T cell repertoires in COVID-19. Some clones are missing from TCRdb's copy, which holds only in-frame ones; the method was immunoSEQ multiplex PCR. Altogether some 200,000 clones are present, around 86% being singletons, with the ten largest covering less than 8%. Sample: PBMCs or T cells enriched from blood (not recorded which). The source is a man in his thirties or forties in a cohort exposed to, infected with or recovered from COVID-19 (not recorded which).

CDR3 coding DNA: TGTGCCAGCAGCTTGGAGGGTACTGAAGCTTTCTTT. This sequence encodes CASSLEGTEAFF. V and J are TRBV13 and TRBJ1-1; no clear D gene. With 3 bases removed from V and 5 bases from J, the gap between germline ends came to 7 bases. Germline CDR1 PRHDT, CDR2 FYEKMQ (reference sequence). The CDR3 runs to 12 residues.

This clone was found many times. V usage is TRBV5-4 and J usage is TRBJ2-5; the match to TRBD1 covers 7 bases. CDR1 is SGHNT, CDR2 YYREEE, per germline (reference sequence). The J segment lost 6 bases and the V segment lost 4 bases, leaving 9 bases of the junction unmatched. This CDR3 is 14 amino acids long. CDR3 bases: TGTGCCAGCAGCCTCCCACGACAGGGAAAGACCCAGTACTTC. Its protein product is CASSLPRQGKTQYF.

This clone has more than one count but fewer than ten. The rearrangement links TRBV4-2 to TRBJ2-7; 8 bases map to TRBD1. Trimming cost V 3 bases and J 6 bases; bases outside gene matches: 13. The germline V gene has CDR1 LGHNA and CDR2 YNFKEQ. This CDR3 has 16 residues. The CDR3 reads CASSQGRMRTGTEQYF. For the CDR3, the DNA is TGTGCCAGCAGCCAGGGTAGGATGCGGACAGGGACCGAGCAGTACTTC.

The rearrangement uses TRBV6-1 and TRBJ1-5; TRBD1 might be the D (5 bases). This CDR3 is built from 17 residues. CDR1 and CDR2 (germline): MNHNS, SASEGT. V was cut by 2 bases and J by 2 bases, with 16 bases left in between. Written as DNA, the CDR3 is TGTGCCAGCAGTGAATGGAGCCGGGACTCCCGCAATCAGCCCCAGCATTTT. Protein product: CASSEWSRDSRNQPQHF.

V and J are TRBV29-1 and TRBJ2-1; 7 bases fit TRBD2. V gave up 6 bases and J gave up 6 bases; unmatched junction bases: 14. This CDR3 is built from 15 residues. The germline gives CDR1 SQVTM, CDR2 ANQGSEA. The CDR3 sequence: CSVVILGGSFNEQFF. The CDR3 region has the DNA TGCAGCGTCGTGATCCTTGGCGGGAGTTTCAATGAGCAGTTCTTC.

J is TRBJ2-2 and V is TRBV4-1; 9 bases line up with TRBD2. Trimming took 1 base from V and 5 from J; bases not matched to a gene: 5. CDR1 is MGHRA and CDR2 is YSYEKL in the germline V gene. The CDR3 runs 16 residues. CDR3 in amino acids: CASSQVLAGVTGELFF. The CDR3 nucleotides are TGCGCCAGCAGCCAAGTTTTAGCGGGAGTTACCGGGGAGCTGTTTTTT.

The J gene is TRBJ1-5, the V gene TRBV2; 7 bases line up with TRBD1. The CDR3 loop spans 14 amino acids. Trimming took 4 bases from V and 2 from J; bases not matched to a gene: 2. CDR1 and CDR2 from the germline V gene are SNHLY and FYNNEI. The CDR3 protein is CASSGGQGNQPQHF. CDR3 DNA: TGTGCCAGCAGTGGAGGACAGGGCAATCAGCCCCAGCATTTT.

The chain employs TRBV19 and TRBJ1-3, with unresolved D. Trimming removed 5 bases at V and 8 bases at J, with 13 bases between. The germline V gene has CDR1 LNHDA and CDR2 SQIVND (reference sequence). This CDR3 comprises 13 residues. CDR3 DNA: TGTGCCAGTAGTCCGATGAACGCGGACACCATATATTTT. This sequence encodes CASSPMNADTIYF. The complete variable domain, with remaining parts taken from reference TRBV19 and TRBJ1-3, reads DGGITQSPKYLFRKEGQNVTLSCEQNLNHDAMYWYRQDPGQGLRLIYYSQIVNDFQKGDIAEGYSVSREKKESFPLTVTSAQKNPTAFYLCASSPMNADTIYFGEGSWLTVV.

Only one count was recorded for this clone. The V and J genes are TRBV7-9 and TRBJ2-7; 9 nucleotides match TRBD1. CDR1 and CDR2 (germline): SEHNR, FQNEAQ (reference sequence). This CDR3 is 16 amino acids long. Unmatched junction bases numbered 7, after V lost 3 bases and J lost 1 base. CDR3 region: CASSFLTGGPSYEQYF. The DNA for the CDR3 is TGTGCCAGCAGCTTTCTGACAGGGGGACCTTCCTACGAGCAGTACTTC.

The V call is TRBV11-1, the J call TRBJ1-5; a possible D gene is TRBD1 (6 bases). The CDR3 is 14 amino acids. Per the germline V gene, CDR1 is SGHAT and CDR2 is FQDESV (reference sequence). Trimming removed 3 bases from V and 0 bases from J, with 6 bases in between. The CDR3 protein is CASSLDSSNQPQHF. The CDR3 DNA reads TGTGCCAGCAGCTTGGACAGTAGCAATCAGCCCCAGCATTTT.